These 20 T cell receptor beta chains were all obtained from the same sample, sequenced in a study of neurological immune-mediated disorders. TCRdb itself ran the 5' RACE reads through MiXCR, one entry per CDR3 protein. The sample contains around 69,000 distinct CDR3 sequences, 4.5% to 5.5% of which appear only once. Sequencing used PBMCs. The receptors stem from a man aged 25 to 40 with multiple sclerosis.

This clonotype has ten or more counts. This chain links TRBV3-1 with TRBJ1-5, with D possibly being TRBD1 (6 bases). V was cut by 1 base and J by 2 bases, with 12 bases left in between. CDR1 and CDR2 (germline): LGHDT, YNNKEL (reference sequence). The CDR3 has 16 residues. The CDR3 spells CASSQGWGGGNQPQHF. CDR3 bases: TGTGCCAGCAGCCAAGGGTGGGGGGGCGGCAATCAGCCCCAGCATTTT.

This clonotype was seen ten or more times. The chain joins TRBV10-1 to TRBJ2-1; 7 bases are shared with TRBD1. In germline, CDR1 is WNHNN, CDR2 SYGVQD (reference sequence). V lost 0 bases and J lost 2; bases outside the gene matches: 4. There are 16 residues in the CDR3. The CDR3: CASSESRQGPYNEQFF. The CDR3 nucleotides are TGCGCCAGCAGTGAGTCTAGACAGGGACCCTACAATGAGCAGTTCTTC.

This clonotype appeared a few times. CDR3 sequence: CASSSSRTGELFF. In nucleotides, the CDR3 is TGTGCCAGCAGCTCAAGCCGGACCGGGGAGCTGTTTTTT. The V and J genes are TRBV6-2 or TRBV6-3 and TRBJ2-2; D is uncertain. The V gene lost 6 bases and the J gene lost 5 bases, with 10 bases spanning the gap. The CDR3 loop spans 13 amino acids. Germline lookup yields CDR1 MNHEY and CDR2 SVGEGT.

This clonotype was observed at least ten times. The chain recombines TRBV24-1 with TRBJ1-2; D remains ambiguous. The CDR3 loop spans 14 amino acids. Germline V gene lookup returns CDR1 KGHDR and CDR2 SFDVKD. V was pared by 1 base and J by 2 bases, with 7 bases between. The CDR3 DNA is TGTGCCACCAGTGATTTTCGGAAGAACTATGGCTACACCTTC. This translates into CATSDFRKNYGYTF.

There are many counts of this clonotype. This chain connects TRBV18 to TRBJ2-7, with a possible D match to TRBD1 (5 bases). CDR1 KGHSH and CDR2 LQKENI come from the germline V gene. The CDR3 is 14 residues long. Trimming pared 5 bases from V and 1 base from J, leaving 12 bases between. In DNA, the CDR3 is TGTGCCAGCTCAGGCCAACAGGCTTCCTACGAGCAGTACTTC. This encodes CASSGQQASYEQYF.

In its sample, this clonotype was seen many times. The chain couples TRBV12-3 or TRBV12-4 to TRBJ1-1, with D tentatively TRBD1 (6 bases). CDR3 size: 12 residues. The V end lost 2 bases, the J end lost 7 bases, and 8 bases lay between the germline ends. This CDR3 is CASSLTQGEAFF. The CDR3 DNA sequence: TGTGCCAGCAGTTTAACACAGGGTGAAGCTTTCTTT.

This clonotype was recorded many times. This chain joins TRBV29-1 and TRBJ2-1, with D possibly being TRBD1 or TRBD2 (5 bases each). This CDR3 has 14 amino acids. V was pared by 5 bases and J by 8 bases, with 19 bases between. Per the germline V gene, CDR1 is SQVTM and CDR2 is ANQGSEA. For the CDR3, the DNA is TGCAGCGTTTGTCCTTCCCGGGGCCGATATGAGCAGTTCTTC. Its translation is CSVCPSRGRYEQFF.

There are many counts of this clonotype. The CDR3 DNA reads TGTGCCATCAGTGAGGCAGTAGATAATTCACCCCTCCACTTT. Translating it yields CAISEAVDNSPLHF. The chain recombines TRBV10-3 with TRBJ1-6, with D hard to call. Germline V gene sequence: CDR1 ENHRY, CDR2 SYGVKD. Trimming removed 2 bases from V and 5 bases from J, with 7 bases in between. CDR3 size: 14 residues.

This clonotype was found many times. The rearrangement joins TRBV29-1 to TRBJ1-1; tentatively, D is TRBD1 (6 bases). In germline, CDR1 is SQVTM, CDR2 ANQGSEA. The CDR3 covers 13 residues. The CDR3 loop is CSVTGQWATEAFF. In DNA form, the CDR3 reads TGCAGTGTAACCGGACAGTGGGCCACTGAAGCTTTCTTT. The full variable domain, completed using reference TRBV29-1 and TRBJ1-1, is SAVISQKPSRDICQRGTSLTIQCQVDSQVTMMFWYRQQPGQSLTLIATANQGSEATYESGFVIDKFPISRPNLTFSTLTVSNMSPEDSSIYLCSVTGQWATEAFFGQGTRLTVV.

This clonotype was observed many times. The rearrangement joins TRBV6-5 to TRBJ1-4; no firm D call. V lost 2 bases, J lost 7 bases, and 14 bases lay in between. CDR1 MNHEY and CDR2 SVGAGI come from the germline V gene. This CDR3 contains 15 residues. This chain's CDR3 is CASSYSIRLGEKLFF. CDR3 bases: TGTGCCAGCAGTTACAGTATCCGGCTGGGTGAAAAACTGTTTTTT.

The table lists this clonotype with many counts. This chain links TRBV12-3 or TRBV12-4 with TRBJ2-3; D might be TRBD1 (5 bases). Trimming took off 1 base at V and 6 bases at J, with 8 bases between the two ends. The CDR3 is 13 amino acids. The CDR3 spells CASSLGGSDTQYF. The CDR3 DNA sequence: TGTGCCAGCAGTTTAGGGGGCTCGGATACGCAGTATTTT.

This clonotype came up many times. This sequence joins TRBV20-1 and TRBJ1-5; perhaps TRBD1 as D (5 bases). This CDR3 comprises 11 residues. The V end was cut by 6 bases, the J end by 13 bases, with 16 bases between. CDR1 and CDR2 (germline): DFQATT, SNEGSKA (reference sequence). CDR3 coding DNA: TGCAGTGCAGTCAGCCCGGGACGGCAGCATTTT. This codes for CSAVSPGRQHF.

The chain joins TRBV4-1 to TRBJ1-1, with D maybe TRBD1 (5 bases). This CDR3 is built from 14 residues. V gave up 4 bases and J gave up 4 bases, with 13 bases separating them. In germline, CDR1 is MGHRA, CDR2 YSYEKL. The CDR3 protein is CASSRGPSSTEAFF. CDR3 DNA sequence: TGCGCCAGCAGCCGGGGACCTAGCAGCACTGAAGCTTTCTTT.

Many counts were recorded for this clonotype. The genes are TRBV6-6 and TRBJ1-1; tentative D call: TRBD1 (6 bases). Germline V CDR1 and CDR2: MNHNY, SVGAGI (reference sequence). V was pared by 0 bases and J by 5 bases, with 16 bases between. This CDR3 has 16 amino acids. The CDR3 region is CASSYSMGGAGTEAFF. Written as DNA, the CDR3 is TGTGCCAGCAGTTACTCGATGGGGGGGGCTGGTACTGAAGCTTTCTTT.

There are many counts of this clonotype. A much more abundant neighbour one base away suggests this may be a read error. CDR3 bases: TGCAGTGCTAGACGCAGAAAGGTTAACTATGGCTACACCTTC. This encodes CSARRRKVNYGYTF. This chain links TRBV20-1 with TRBJ1-2; D is unclear. Trimming took off 2 bases at V and 1 base at J, with 11 bases between the two ends. Germline loops: CDR1 DFQATT, CDR2 SNEGSKA (reference sequence). This CDR3 comprises 14 residues.

This clonotype was seen many times. CDR3 amino acids: CAITRGPDRERNEQFF. The CDR3 nucleotides read TGTGCCATCACCAGAGGCCCGGACAGGGAGCGAAATGAGCAGTTCTTC. The chain joins TRBV10-3 to TRBJ2-1, with 8 bases fitting TRBD1. The CDR3 runs to 16 residues. CDR1 is ENHRY, CDR2 SYGVKD, per germline. The ends lost 7 bases at V and 7 bases at J; junction bases unmatched: 15.

The sample holds many counts of this clonotype. The chain is built from TRBV7-7 and TRBJ1-1; D gene unclear. Germline V gives CDR1 SSHAT, CDR2 FNYEAQ (reference sequence). The CDR3 loop spans 13 amino acids. Trimming left V 5 bases short and J 3 bases short, with 10 bases between. CDR3 DNA sequence: TGTGCCAGCAGCCTGGACGGAGACACTGAAGCTTTCTTT. This encodes CASSLDGDTEAFF.

The chain is built from TRBV5-1 and TRBJ2-7; a weak D match, TRBD2 (6 bases). From germline, CDR1 is SGHRS and CDR2 YFSETQ. The germline V and J ends were trimmed by 2 bases and 4 bases, with 16 bases remaining between them. This CDR3 is built from 15 residues. The CDR3 DNA sequence: TGCGCCAGCAGCTTACCCGGGACTTCGTCGTACGAGCAGTACTTC. It encodes CASSLPGTSSYEQYF.

The chain couples TRBV7-3 to TRBJ2-2; 9 positions match TRBD2. The CDR3 length is 16 residues. CDR1 is SGHTA and CDR2 is FQGTGA in the germline V gene. With 3 bases clipped from V and 6 bases from J, the junction kept 8 bases outside the gene matches. CDR3 region: CASSLTGTSRAGELFF. The CDR3 region has the DNA TGTGCCAGCAGCTTGACCGGGACTAGCAGGGCCGGGGAGCTGTTTTTT.

This clonotype was seen many times. The V and J genes are TRBV27 and TRBJ2-7; the match to TRBD2 covers 7 bases. V gave up 5 bases and J gave up 7 bases; unmatched junction bases: 5. The CDR3 extends over 12 amino acids. Germline CDR1 and CDR2: MNHEY and SMNVEV (reference sequence). The CDR3 region is CASSPGAGEQYF. For the CDR3, the DNA is TGTGCCAGCAGTCCCGGAGCGGGGGAGCAGTACTTC.